One sample yielded the 11 T cell receptor beta chains listed below, sequenced in a study of cytomegalovirus exposure and HLA in healthy donors. The PCR contained 60 Vbeta and 13 Jbeta primers. Sequencing used immunoSEQ multiplex PCR; TCRdb keeps in-frame clones, though not all of them. The table lists tens of thousands of clones, with 15% to 17% in the top ten. Sequencing used PBMCs. The receptors were sampled from a man aged 50-60 years in good health and CMV-seropositive.

V usage is TRBV7-9 and J usage is TRBJ2-1; D might be TRBD2 (5 bases). With 9 bases removed from V and 6 bases from J, the gap between germline ends came to 18 bases. This CDR3 is 14 amino acids long. Per germline, CDR1 SEHNR and CDR2 FQNEAQ (reference sequence). This chain's CDR3 is CASFRFGETNEQFF. CDR3 DNA: TGTGCCAGTTTTCGTTTTGGGGAGACCAATGAGCAGTTCTTC.

The V gene is TRBV2, the J gene TRBJ1-5, with 9 positions matching TRBD1. J was trimmed by 6 bases and V by 6 bases; bases with no gene match: 9. This CDR3 is 15 amino acids long. Per the germline V gene, CDR1 is SNHLY and CDR2 is FYNNEI. CDR3 DNA sequence: TGTGCCAGCAGAGCTACAGGGGGCGCGGTTCAGCCCCAGCATTTT. As protein: CASRATGGAVQPQHF.

In regard to this clone: The conserved closing phenylalanine or tryptophan is absent in this CDR3, likely reflecting a read error. Because the CDR3's place on the DNA is in doubt, the DNA is left out and the CDR3 is given as listed by TCRdb. The chain carries TRBV6-6 and TRBJ1-2; the table names TRBD1, a call not compared with the DNA. The CDR3 region is 11 residues in length, termini included. Germline V CDR1 and CDR2: MNHNY, SVGAGI (reference sequence). CDR3 in amino acids: CASSQGPTESL.

V is TRBV13 and J is TRBJ1-5, with TRBD1 as a possible D gene (5 bases). This CDR3 has 15 amino acids. Germline lookup yields CDR1 PRHDT and CDR2 FYEKMQ (reference sequence). With 3 bases removed from V and 0 bases from J, the gap between germline ends came to 9 bases. The CDR3 sequence is CASSFSRVSNQPQHF. CDR3 coding DNA: TGTGCCAGCAGCTTTTCCAGGGTTAGCAATCAGCCCCAGCATTTT.

The gene calls are TRBV7-8 and TRBJ2-1, with 10 bases aligning to TRBD2. The V gene's germline CDR1 is SGHVS and CDR2 FQNEAQ. Losses at the gene ends were 2 bases for V and 0 bases for J; bases not matched to a gene: 13. The CDR3 extends over 20 amino acids. The CDR3 sequence: CASSLYPSGSGFSSYNEQFF. In DNA form, the CDR3 reads TGTGCCAGCAGCTTATATCCTAGCGGGAGCGGTTTCAGCTCCTACAATGAGCAGTTCTTC.

The chain has TRBV6-6 and TRBJ1-5; D possibly corresponds to TRBD1 (6 bases). Germline CDR1 MNHNY, CDR2 SVGAGI (reference sequence). Trimming took 4 bases from V and 0 from J, leaving 13 bases between them. The CDR3 is 16 amino acids. The CDR3 is CASSLGQFYSNQPQHF. The CDR3 coding sequence is TGTGCCAGCAGTTTAGGACAGTTTTATAGCAATCAGCCCCAGCATTTT.

J is TRBJ2-7 and V is TRBV7-2, with D possibly being TRBD2 (5 bases). The V end lost 0 bases, the J end lost 2 bases, and 17 bases lay between the germline ends. The CDR3 totals 17 residues. Germline loops: CDR1 SGHTA, CDR2 FQGNSA. The CDR3 is CASSLASGQRLAYEQYF. The CDR3 bases are TGTGCCAGCAGCTTAGCGTCAGGCCAGCGGCTGGCCTACGAGCAGTACTTC.

The chain joins TRBV4-3 to TRBJ1-4; D possibly corresponds to TRBD1 (5 bases). CDR3 size: 13 residues. Germline V gives CDR1 LGHNA, CDR2 YSLEER. Between the trimmed V and J ends, which lost 2 bases and 5 bases, there was a span of 6 bases. The CDR3 DNA is TGCGCCAGCAGCCAAAGGGGAAATGAAAAACTGTTTTTT. As protein: CASSQRGNEKLFF.

This chain connects TRBV18 to TRBJ2-5, with 15 nucleotides matching TRBD2. This CDR3 spans 17 amino acids. J lost 3 bases, V lost 3 bases, and 5 bases had no gene match. CDR1 is KGHSH, CDR2 LQKENI, per germline. In DNA, the CDR3 is TGTGCCAGCTCACCTCGGACTAGCGGGAGGGTTGAAGAGACCCAGTACTTC. It encodes CASSPRTSGRVEETQYF.

The chain couples TRBV18 to TRBJ1-5; D may be TRBD1 (6 bases). V was trimmed by 2 bases and J by 4 bases, leaving 9 bases between them. CDR1 and CDR2 (germline): KGHSH, LQKENI. The CDR3 is 14 residues long. This CDR3 reads CASSPGQPNQPQHF. The CDR3 region has the DNA TGTGCCAGCTCACCAGGACAGCCTAATCAGCCCCAGCATTTT.

The gene calls are TRBV4-1 and TRBJ2-1; 11 nucleotides agree with TRBD2. The V segment lost 4 bases and the J segment 5 bases; nucleotides outside the gene matches: 10. Germline CDR1 and CDR2: MGHRA and YSYEKL. This CDR3 is built from 17 residues. This CDR3 is CASSPGLAGHADNEQFF. As DNA, the CDR3 is TGCGCCAGCAGCCCTGGACTAGCGGGTCATGCCGACAATGAGCAGTTCTTC.